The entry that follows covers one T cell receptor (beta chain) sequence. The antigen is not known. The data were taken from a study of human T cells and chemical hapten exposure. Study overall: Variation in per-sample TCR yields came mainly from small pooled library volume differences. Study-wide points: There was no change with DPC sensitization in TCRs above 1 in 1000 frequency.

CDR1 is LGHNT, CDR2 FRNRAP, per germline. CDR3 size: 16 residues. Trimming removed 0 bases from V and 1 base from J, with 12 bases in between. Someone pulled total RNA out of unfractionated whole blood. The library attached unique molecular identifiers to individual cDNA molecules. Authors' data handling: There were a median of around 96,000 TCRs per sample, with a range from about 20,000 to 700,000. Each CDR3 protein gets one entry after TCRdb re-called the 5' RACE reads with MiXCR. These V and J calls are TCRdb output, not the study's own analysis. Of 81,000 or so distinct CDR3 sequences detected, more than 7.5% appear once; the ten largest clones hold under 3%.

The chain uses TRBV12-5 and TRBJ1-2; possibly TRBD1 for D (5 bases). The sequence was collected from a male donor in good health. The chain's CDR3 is CASGLVLDRYNYGYTF. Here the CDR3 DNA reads TGTGCTAGTGGTTTGGTACTTGACAGATATAACTATGGCTACACCTTC. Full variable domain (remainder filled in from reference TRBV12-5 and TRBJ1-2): DARVTQTPRHKVTEMGQEVTMRCQPILGHNTVFWYRQTMMQGLELLAYFRNRAPLDDSGMPKDRFSAEMPDATLATLKIQPSEPRDSAVYFCASGLVLDRYNYGYTFGSGTRLTVV.